This entry concerns a single T cell receptor (beta chain). TCRdb reprocessed the 5' RACE reads with MiXCR, giving one entry per CDR3 protein. In the table there are tens of thousands of distinct CDR3 sequences, 12% to 15% of which are singletons. This entry belongs to a study of early T cells in non-severe SARS-CoV-2 infection. The length of the CDR3 is 14 residues. Trimming removed 0 bases from V and 2 bases from J, with 9 bases in between. The germline V gene has CDR1 SGHRS and CDR2 YFSETQ. The receptor was derived from an adult who was a healthcare worker with PCR-confirmed SARS-CoV-2 infection or an uninfected control (not recorded which). V is TRBV5-1 and J is TRBJ2-7; D remains unclear. The specimen was whole blood. CDR3 region: CASSLDARTYEQYF. CDR3 sequence (DNA): TGCGCCAGCAGCTTGGATGCCCGAACCTACGAGCAGTACTTC.